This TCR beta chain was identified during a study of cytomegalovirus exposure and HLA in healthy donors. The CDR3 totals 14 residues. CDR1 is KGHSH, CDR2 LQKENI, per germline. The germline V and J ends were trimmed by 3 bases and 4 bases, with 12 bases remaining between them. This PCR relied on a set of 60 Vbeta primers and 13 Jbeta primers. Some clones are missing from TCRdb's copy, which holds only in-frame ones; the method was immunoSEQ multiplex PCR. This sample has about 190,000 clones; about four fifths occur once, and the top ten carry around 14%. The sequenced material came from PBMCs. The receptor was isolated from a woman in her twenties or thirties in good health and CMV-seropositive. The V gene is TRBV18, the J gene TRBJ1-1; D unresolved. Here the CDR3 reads CASSPRALGTEAFF. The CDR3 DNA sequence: TGTGCCAGCTCACCGAGGGCCCTGGGCACTGAAGCTTTCTTT.